This TCR beta chain was recorded in a study of control samples from healthy donors and cancer patients. This clone was observed once. This CDR3 fails to terminate in the conserved phenylalanine or tryptophan, so it likely reflects a read error. The data were produced by immunoSEQ multiplex PCR, yet TCRdb's version contains in-frame clones alone and is incomplete. The repertoire consists of just under 75,000 clones, with less than 90% occurring once and the leading ten covering 4%. This receptor was identified in a woman in her forties or fifties in good health. Sequencing used blood.

This chain's CDR3 is CAIRLTANYGYTL. The CDR3 nucleotides read TGTGCCATCAGATTGACAGCCAACTATGGCTACACCCTC. The chain joins TRBV10-3 to TRBJ1-2; TRBD1 is a possible D gene (5 bases). The CDR3 totals 13 residues. V dropped 6 bases and J dropped 2 bases, with 10 bases sitting between them. Germline V CDR1 and CDR2: ENHRY, SYGVKD.